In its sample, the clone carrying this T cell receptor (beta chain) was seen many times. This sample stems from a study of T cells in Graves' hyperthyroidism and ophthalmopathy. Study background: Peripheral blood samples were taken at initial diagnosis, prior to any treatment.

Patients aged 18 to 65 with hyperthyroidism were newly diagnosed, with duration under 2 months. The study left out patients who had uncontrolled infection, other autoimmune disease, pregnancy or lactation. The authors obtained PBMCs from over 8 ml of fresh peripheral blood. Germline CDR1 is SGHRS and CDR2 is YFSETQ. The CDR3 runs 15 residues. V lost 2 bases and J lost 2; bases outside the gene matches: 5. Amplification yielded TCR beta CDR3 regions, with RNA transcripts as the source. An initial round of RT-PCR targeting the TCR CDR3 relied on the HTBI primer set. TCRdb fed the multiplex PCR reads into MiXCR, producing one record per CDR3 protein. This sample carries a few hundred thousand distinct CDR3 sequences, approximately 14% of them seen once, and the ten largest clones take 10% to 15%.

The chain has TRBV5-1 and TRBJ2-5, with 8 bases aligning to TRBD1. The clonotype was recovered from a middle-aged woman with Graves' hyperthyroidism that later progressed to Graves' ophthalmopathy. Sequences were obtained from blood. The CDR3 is CASSFGDRGQETQYF. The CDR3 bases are TGCGCCAGCAGCTTTGGAGACAGGGGTCAAGAGACCCAGTACTTC. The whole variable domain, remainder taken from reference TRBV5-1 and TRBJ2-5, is KAGVTQTPRYLIKTRGQQVTLSCSPISGHRSVSWYQQTPGQGLQFLFEYFSETQRNKGNFPGRFSGRQFSNSRSEMNVSTLELGDSALYLCASSFGDRGQETQYFGPGTRLLVL.